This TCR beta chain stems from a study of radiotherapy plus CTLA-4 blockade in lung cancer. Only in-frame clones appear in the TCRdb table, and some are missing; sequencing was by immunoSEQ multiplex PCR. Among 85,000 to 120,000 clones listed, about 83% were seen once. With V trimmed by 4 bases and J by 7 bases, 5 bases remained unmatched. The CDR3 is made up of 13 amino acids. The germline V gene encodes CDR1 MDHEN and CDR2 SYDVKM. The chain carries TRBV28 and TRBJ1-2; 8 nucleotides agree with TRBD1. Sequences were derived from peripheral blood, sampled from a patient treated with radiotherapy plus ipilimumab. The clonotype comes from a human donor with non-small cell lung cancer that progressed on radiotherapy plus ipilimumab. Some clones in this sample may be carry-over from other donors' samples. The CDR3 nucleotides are TGTGCCAGCAGTTGGCAGGGGGCGGTTGGCTACACCTTC. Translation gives CASSWQGAVGYTF.